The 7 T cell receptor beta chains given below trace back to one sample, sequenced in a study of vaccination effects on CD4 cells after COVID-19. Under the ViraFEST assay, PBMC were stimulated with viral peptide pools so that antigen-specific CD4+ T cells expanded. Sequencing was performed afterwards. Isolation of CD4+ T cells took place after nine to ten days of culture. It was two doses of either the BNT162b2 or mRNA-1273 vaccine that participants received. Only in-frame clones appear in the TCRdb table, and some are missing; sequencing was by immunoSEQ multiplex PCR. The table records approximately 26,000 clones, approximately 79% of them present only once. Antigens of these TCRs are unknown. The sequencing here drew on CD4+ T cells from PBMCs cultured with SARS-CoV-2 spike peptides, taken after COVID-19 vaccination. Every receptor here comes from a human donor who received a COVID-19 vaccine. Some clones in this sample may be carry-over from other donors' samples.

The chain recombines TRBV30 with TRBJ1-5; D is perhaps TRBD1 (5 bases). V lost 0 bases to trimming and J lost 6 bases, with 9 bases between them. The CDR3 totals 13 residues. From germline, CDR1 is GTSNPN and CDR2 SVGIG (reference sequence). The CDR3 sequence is CAWSVQGRQPQHF. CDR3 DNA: TGTGCCTGGAGTGTCCAGGGCCGTCAGCCCCAGCATTTT. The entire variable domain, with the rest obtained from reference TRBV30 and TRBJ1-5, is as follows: SQTIHQWPATLVQPVGSPLSLECTVEGTSNPNLYWYRQAAGRGLQLLFYSVGIGQISSEVPQNLSASRPQDRQFILSSKKLLLSDSGFYLCAWSVQGRQPQHFGDGTRLSIL.

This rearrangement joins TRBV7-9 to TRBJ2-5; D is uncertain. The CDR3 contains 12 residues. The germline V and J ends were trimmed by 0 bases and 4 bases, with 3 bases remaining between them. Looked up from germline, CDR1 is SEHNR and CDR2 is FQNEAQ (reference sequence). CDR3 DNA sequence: TGTGCCAGCAGCTTAGCACGAGAGACCCAGTACTTC. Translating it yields CASSLARETQYF.

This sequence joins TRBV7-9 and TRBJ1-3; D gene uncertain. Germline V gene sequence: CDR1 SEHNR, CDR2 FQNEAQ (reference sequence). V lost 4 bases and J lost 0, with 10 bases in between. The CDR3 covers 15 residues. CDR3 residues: CASSSDVYSGNTIYF. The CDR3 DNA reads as TGTGCCAGCAGCTCGGACGTTTACTCTGGAAACACCATATATTTT.

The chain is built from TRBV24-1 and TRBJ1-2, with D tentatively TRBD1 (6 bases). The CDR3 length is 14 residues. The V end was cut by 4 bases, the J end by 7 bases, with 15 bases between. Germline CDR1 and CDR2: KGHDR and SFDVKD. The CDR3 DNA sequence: TGTGCCACCAGTGACAGCCGGGGGGGGCTTGGCTACACCTTC. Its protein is CATSDSRGGLGYTF.

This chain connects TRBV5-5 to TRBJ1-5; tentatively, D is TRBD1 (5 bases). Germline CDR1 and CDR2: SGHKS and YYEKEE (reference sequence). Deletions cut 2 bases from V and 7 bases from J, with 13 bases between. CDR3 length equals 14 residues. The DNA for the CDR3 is TGTGCCAGCAGCTTCGTGGGGGGGGGACAGCCCCAGCATTTT. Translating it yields CASSFVGGGQPQHF. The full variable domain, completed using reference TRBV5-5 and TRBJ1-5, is DAGVTQSPTHLIKTRGQQVTLRCSPISGHKSVSWYQQVLGQGPQFIFQYYEKEERGRGNFPDRFSARQFPNYSSELNVNALLLGDSALYLCASSFVGGGQPQHFGDGTRLSIL.

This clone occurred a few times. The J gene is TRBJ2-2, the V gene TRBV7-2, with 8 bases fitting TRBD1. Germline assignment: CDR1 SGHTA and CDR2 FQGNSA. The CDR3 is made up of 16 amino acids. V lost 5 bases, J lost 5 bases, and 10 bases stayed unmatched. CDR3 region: CASSPGGRGHTGELFF. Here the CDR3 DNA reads TGTGCCAGCAGCCCAGGGGGCCGGGGACATACCGGGGAGCTGTTTTTT.

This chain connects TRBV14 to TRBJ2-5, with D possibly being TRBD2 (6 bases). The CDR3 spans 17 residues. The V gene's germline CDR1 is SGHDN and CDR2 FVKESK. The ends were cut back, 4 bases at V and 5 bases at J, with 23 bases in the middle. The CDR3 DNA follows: TGTGCCAGCAGCCCTCGATGGGGGGACCAATGGTTGGAGACCCAGTACTTC. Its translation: CASSPRWGDQWLETQYF.